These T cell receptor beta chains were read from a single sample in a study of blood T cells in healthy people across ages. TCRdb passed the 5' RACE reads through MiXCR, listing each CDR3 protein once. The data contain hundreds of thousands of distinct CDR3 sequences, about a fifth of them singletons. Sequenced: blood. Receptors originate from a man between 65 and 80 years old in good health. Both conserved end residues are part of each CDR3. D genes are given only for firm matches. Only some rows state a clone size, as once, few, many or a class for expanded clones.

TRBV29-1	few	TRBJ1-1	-	TGCAGCGTTGTTATACCGCCGCGCCACACTGAAGCTTTCTTT	CSVVIPPRHTEAFF
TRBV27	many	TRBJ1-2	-	TGTGCCAGCAGTGGGCTTGGGCTTGGCTACACCTTC	CASSGLGLGYTF
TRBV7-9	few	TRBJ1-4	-	TGTGCCAGCAGCTTAGGCCGGGGTGGCAATGAAAAACTGTTTTTT	CASSLGRGGNEKLFF
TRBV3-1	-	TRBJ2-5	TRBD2	TGTGCCAGCAGCCAAGAACTAGCGGGAGTACGAGAGACCCAGTACTTC	CASSQELAGVRETQYF
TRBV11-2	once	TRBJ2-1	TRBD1	TGTGCCAGCAGCTTAGTCTCAGGGGGCTACTACAATGAGCAGTTCTTC	CASSLVSGGYYNEQFF
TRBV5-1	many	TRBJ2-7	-	TGCGCCAGCAGCTTCCCCCACAGGACTCGTCCCTCCTACGAGCAGTACTTC	CASSFPHRTRPSYEQYF
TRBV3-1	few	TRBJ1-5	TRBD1	TGTGCCAGCAGCCACAGGGGGCACGGCAATCAGCCCCAGCATTTT	CASSHRGHGNQPQHF
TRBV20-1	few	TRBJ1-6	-	TGCAGTGCTGTAGAGGGCGGCAGCCCTAATTCACCCCTCCACTTT	CSAVEGGSPNSPLHF
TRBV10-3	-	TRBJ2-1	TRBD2	TGTGCCATCAGTCCCTGGGATAGCGGGATCAATGAGCAGTTCTTC	CAISPWDSGINEQFF
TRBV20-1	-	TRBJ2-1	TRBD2	TGCAGTGCAGCCCCGGGCCACGGGAGGAAGGATGAGCAGTTCTTC	CSAAPGHGRKDEQFF
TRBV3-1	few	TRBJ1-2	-	TGTGCCAGCAGCCAATCCCCGCGCTCCGGGGGCGCGGGTGGCTACACCTTC	CASSQSPRSGGAGGYTF
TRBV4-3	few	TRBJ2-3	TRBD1	TGCGCCAGCAGCCACCCCAGGGGGAATACGCAGTATTTT	CASSHPRGNTQYF
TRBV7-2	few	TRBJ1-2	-	TGTGCCAGCAGCTTAGCCAGGTCCTATGGCTACACCTTC	CASSLARSYGYTF
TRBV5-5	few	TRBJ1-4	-	TGTGCCAGCAGCTCCGGGGAGGGGATCGAAAAACTGTTTTTT	CASSSGEGIEKLFF
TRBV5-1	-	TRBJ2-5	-	TGCGCCAGCAGCTTGATACACAAAGAGACCCAGCACTTC	CASSLIHKETQHF
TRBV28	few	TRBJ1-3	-	TGTGCCAGCAGTTTAGGGACGGATGGAAGGGGAAACACCATATATTTT	CASSLGTDGRGNTIYF
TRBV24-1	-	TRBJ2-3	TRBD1	TGTGCCACCAGTGATGAACCGGACAGGGGCACAGATACGCAGTATTTT	CATSDEPDRGTDTQYF
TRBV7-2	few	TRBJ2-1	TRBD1	TGTGCCAGCAGACCCGCTTTTTGGGACAGGGTTCGAATATCTGATATCAATGAGCAGTTCTTC	CASRPAFWDRVRISDINEQFF
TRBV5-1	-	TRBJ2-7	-	TGCGCCAGCAGCTTAGCCAGCTTCTCCTACGAGCAGTACTTC	CASSLASFSYEQYF
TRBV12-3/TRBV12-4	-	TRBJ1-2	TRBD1	TGTGCCAGCAGTTTCGGACAGGCCACGGGGGGCTACACCTTC	CASSFGQATGGYTF
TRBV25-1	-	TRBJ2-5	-	TGTGCCAGCAGTCTCCCAAGGGTAGACCAAGAGACCCAGTACTTC	CASSLPRVDQETQYF
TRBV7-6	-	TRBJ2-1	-	TGTGCCAGCAGCCCAAGGAGCGGTTCTAAGCAGTTCTTC	CASSPRSGSKQFF
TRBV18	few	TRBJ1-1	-	TGTGCCAGCTCACCGAGGGGATTGGACACTGAAGCTTTCTTT	CASSPRGLDTEAFF
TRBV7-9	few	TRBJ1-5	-	TGTGCCAGCAGCACCCACGGGGGCCAGCCCCAGCATTTT	CASSTHGGQPQHF
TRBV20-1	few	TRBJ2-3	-	TGCAGTGCTAGTTACTTCCACGAGGGGCCCCTCGGGGATACGCAGTATTTT	CSASYFHEGPLGDTQYF
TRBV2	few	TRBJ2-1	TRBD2	TGTGCCAGCAGTGATGTCCCGCGGGGGAACAATGAGCAGTTCTTC	CASSDVPRGNNEQFF
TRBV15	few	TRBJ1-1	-	TGTGCCACCAGCAGACCGGCTCGGAACACTGAAGCTTTCTTT	CATSRPARNTEAFF
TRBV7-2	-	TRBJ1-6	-	TGTGCCAGCAGCTTAGTTGACAGCTATAATTCACCCCTCCACTTT	CASSLVDSYNSPLHF
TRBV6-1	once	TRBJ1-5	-	TGTGCCAGCAGTGAAGCGCCTAGGGATGCCCAGCATTTT	CASSEAPRDAQHF
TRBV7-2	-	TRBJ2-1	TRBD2	TGTGCCTCCAGGACGAGTAGCGGGGGGGCGAATGAGCAGTTCTTC	CASRTSSGGANEQFF
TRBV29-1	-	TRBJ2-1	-	TGCAGCGTTGAACCGGACTTCCATGAGCAGTTCTTC	CSVEPDFHEQFF
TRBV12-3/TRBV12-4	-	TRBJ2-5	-	TGTGCCAGCGGGCGGGACGGCAAAATAGGGGAGACCCAGTACTTC	CASGRDGKIGETQYF
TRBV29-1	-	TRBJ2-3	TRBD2	TGCAGCGGTTGGACTAGCGCTTCGAGCACAGATACGCAGTATTTT	CSGWTSASSTDTQYF
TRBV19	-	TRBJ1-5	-	TGTGCCAGTAGTATCAGGCGACTTAGCAATCAGCCCCAGCATTTT	CASSIRRLSNQPQHF
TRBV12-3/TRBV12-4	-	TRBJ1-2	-	TGTGCCAGCAGTCCAGCAGAAAACTATGGCTACACCTTC	CASSPAENYGYTF
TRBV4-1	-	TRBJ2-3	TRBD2	TGCGCCAGCAGCACTCTAGCGGGAGTAGCAGATACGCAGTATTTT	CASSTLAGVADTQYF
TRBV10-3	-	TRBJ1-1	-	TGTGCCATCAGTGGAAGGATGGGGGGCAACACTGAAGCTTTCTTT	CAISGRMGGNTEAFF
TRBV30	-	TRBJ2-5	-	TGTGCCTGGAGTACACAGAGGGAGACCCAGTACTTC	CAWSTQRETQYF
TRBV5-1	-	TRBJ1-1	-	TGCGCCAGCAGCCCAGGCTCCACTTCGAACACTGAAGCTTTCTTT	CASSPGSTSNTEAFF
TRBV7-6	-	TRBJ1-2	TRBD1	TGTGCCAGCAGCTTAAAGCCGGACAGGGCATTATATGGCTACACCTTC	CASSLKPDRALYGYTF